This T cell receptor (beta chain) was profiled in a study of T cell repertoires in cytomegalovirus infection. This clonotype has more than one count but fewer than ten. The ends were cut back, 4 bases at V and 3 bases at J, with 16 bases in the middle. This CDR3 comprises 15 residues. The germline V gene has CDR1 SEHNR and CDR2 FQNEAQ (reference sequence). MiXCR was run by TCRdb on the reads, yielding one entry per CDR3 protein. The table records approximately 170,000 distinct CDR3 sequences, 15% to 20% of them present only once. The sequenced sample consisted of CD8+ T cells from PBMCs. The chain links TRBV7-9 to TRBJ2-7; a weak D match, TRBD1 (6 bases). The clonotype was recovered from a human donor in good health (CMV status not recorded). Some clones in this sample may be carry-over from other donors' samples. The CDR3, as DNA: TGTGCCAGCAGCTCCCAAACCGGGACAAGCTACGAGCAGTACTTC. This sequence encodes CASSSQTGTSYEQYF.